This TCR beta chain was identified in a study of T cell changes during pregnancy in multiple sclerosis. Germline values: CDR1 WNHNN, CDR2 SYGVQD (reference sequence). This CDR3 contains 16 residues. V was cut by 0 bases and J by 2 bases, with 13 bases left in between. Sequenced by immunoSEQ multiplex PCR; TCRdb stores in-frame clones only, minus some. The sample consists of about 74,000 clones, roughly 92% of them appearing once. The sample here was peripheral blood, taken after pregnancy. This chain joins TRBV10-1 and TRBJ1-1; D is perhaps TRBD1 (5 bases). The source of this sequence is a female donor in good health, enrolled as a control in a pregnancy study. CDR3 coding DNA: TGCGCCAGCAGTGAGTCGCCAGGGAGGGTAAACACTGAAGCTTTCTTT. Translated: CASSESPGRVNTEAFF.